This record covers a single TCR beta chain. As yet, its antigen is unknown. The source material, RNA transcripts, was used to amplify TCR beta CDR3 regions. A first-round RT-PCR of the TCR CDR3 used the HTBI primer set. TCRdb fed the multiplex PCR reads into MiXCR, producing one record per CDR3 protein. This table has about 640,000 distinct CDR3 sequences, just under 45% appearing once. This sample was included in a study of T cells in Graves' hyperthyroidism and ophthalmopathy. General observations from the study: Among clonotypes expanded in thyroid above 0.001, most were also found in blood. The authors' 13 V-J model separated ophthalmopathy from stable hyperthyroidism. The model predicted ophthalmopathy a median 6.5 months before onset.

Diagnoses rested on clinical symptoms, serum thyroxine and TRAb, thyroid ultrasound and orbital computed tomography. V lost 3 bases to trimming and J lost 0 bases; unmatched junction nucleotides: 3. The CDR3 runs to 16 residues. Germline assignment: CDR1 SEHNR and CDR2 FQNEAQ (reference sequence). This sequence was found in an adult man with Graves' disease, either hyperthyroidism or ophthalmopathy (not recorded which). This rearrangement joins TRBV7-9 to TRBJ1-5, with 9 bases that match TRBD1. The sample comprised peripheral blood or thyroid tissue (not recorded which). The chain's CDR3 is CASSFRDRVSNQPQHF. The CDR3 DNA follows: TGTGCCAGCAGCTTCCGGGACAGGGTTAGCAATCAGCCCCAGCATTTT. The full variable domain, its missing parts supplied by reference TRBV7-9 and TRBJ1-5, is DTGVSQNPRHKITKRGQNVTFRCDPISEHNRLYWYRQTLGQGPEFLTYFQNEAQLEKSRLLSDRFSAERPKGSFSTLEIQRTEQGDSAMYLCASSFRDRVSNQPQHFGDGTRLSIL.